This TCR beta chain was sequenced during a study of regulatory T cells in long-lasting Graves disease. Germline V gene data show CDR1 as LNHDA and CDR2 as SQIVND (reference sequence). This CDR3 is 11 amino acids long. Trimming took 10 bases from V and 10 from J, leaving 14 bases between them. Stated time point: newly diagnosed GD, antithyroid drugs for less than 3 months. Following extraction of RNA from PBMCs, that RNA was used to make the TCR library. Whole-study findings and limits: Analyses excluded thyroid tissue, covering peripheral blood alone. There was favoring of TRBV28, TRBJ1-2 and TRBJ2-5 in persistent disease.

CDR3-region Arm-PCR and iRepertoire HTBI primers produced the TCR beta libraries. TCRdb ran MiXCR on the multiplex PCR reads and lists one entry per CDR3 protein. Among hundreds of thousands of distinct CDR3 sequences, around 17% were seen once, and the ten largest hold roughly 29%. This clonotype was picked up many times. Antigen specificity is unknown. These sequences were also reported in another study, on T cells in Graves' hyperthyroidism and ophthalmopathy. That source reports: A first-round RT-PCR of the TCR CDR3 used the HTBI primer set. The blood repertoire included most of the expanded thyroid clonotypes above 0.001.

The sequenced sample was peripheral blood mononuclear cells (PBMCs), obtained at new diagnosis, from a patient treated with antithyroid drugs. The clonotype originates from a man aged 35 to 55 with Graves disease. The chain joins TRBV19 to TRBJ2-1, with D possibly being TRBD1 (6 bases). CDR3 DNA: TGTGCCACCACAGGGAAGAGAGAGCAGTTCTTC. Its protein product is CATTGKREQFF. The variable domain in full, completed from reference TRBV19 and TRBJ2-1, reads DGGITQSPKYLFRKEGQNVTLSCEQNLNHDAMYWYRQDPGQGLRLIYYSQIVNDFQKGDIAEGYSVSREKKESFPLTVTSAQKNPTAFYLCATTGKREQFFGPGTRLTVL.